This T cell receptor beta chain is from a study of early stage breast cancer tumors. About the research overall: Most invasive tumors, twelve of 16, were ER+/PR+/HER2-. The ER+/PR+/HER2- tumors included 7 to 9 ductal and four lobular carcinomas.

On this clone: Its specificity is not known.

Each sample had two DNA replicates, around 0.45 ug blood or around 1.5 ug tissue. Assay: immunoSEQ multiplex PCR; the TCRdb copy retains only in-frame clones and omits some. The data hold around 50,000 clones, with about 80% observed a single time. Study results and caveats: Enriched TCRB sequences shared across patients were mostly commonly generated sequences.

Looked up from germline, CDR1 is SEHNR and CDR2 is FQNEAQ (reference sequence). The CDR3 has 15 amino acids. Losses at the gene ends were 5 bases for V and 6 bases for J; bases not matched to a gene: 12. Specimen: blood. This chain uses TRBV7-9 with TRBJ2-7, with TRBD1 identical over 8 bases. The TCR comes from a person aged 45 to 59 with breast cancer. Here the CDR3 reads CASSQGAEWGREQYF. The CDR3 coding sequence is TGTGCCAGCAGCCAGGGGGCCGAGTGGGGCCGCGAGCAGTACTTC. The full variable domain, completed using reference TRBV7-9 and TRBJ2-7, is DTGVSQNPRHKITKRGQNVTFRCDPISEHNRLYWYRQTLGQGPEFLTYFQNEAQLEKSRLLSDRFSAERPKGSFSTLEIQRTEQGDSAMYLCASSQGAEWGREQYFGPGTRLTVT.